These T cell receptor beta chains were read from a single sample in a study of glioma-infiltrating T cells after dendritic cell vaccination. Clones were read by immunoSEQ multiplex PCR, and TCRdb kept only the in-frame ones, dropping some. The sample records roughly 100,000 clones, more than 80% being singletons. Sequenced material: blood, taken before dendritic cell vaccination. These receptors were obtained from a human donor with glioblastoma. CDR3s include the opening cysteine and the closing phenylalanine or tryptophan. The D gene is left open where the match is weak. Rows may omit the clone size; those that give it use once, few, many or a size class.

J gene	D gene	V gene	clone size	CDR3 protein	CDR3 DNA
TRBJ2-3	-	TRBV6-5	-	CASSYSTEPTDTQYF	TGTGCCAGCAGTTACTCGACAGAGCCCACAGATACGCAGTATTTT
TRBJ1-1	-	TRBV4-1	-	CASSPVGGAGTEAFF	TGCGCCAGCAGCCCTGTGGGGGGGGCGGGCACTGAAGCTTTCTTT
TRBJ2-1	TRBD2	TRBV9	-	CASSGIGGGERGSNEQFF	TGTGCCAGCAGCGGTATTGGGGGTGGGGAGCGGGGGAGCAATGAGCAGTTCTTC
TRBJ2-5	TRBD2	TRBV6-5	-	CASRAGEQETQYF	TGTGCCAGCAGGGCGGGGGAACAAGAGACCCAGTACTTC
TRBJ2-7	TRBD1	TRBV6-5	few	CASSRGQGNEQYF	TGTGCCAGCAGCCGGGGACAGGGTAACGAGCAGTACTTC
TRBJ2-4	-	TRBV5-1	-	CASSSGKGANIQYF	TGCGCCAGCAGCTCCGGCAAAGGGGCCAACATTCAGTACTTC
TRBJ1-1	TRBD1	TRBV19	-	CASSLGQENTEAFF	TGTGCCAGTAGTTTGGGACAGGAGAACACTGAAGCTTTCTTT
TRBJ1-1	-	TRBV5-4	-	CASSPTTGRVTEAFF	TGTGCCAGCAGCCCGACGACAGGTAGGGTCACTGAAGCTTTCTTT
TRBJ2-1	TRBD1	TRBV5-4	-	CASTGEDRGGSVYNEQFF	TGTGCCAGCACCGGAGAGGACAGGGGAGGATCCGTTTACAATGAGCAGTTCTTC
TRBJ2-1	TRBD1	TRBV19	-	CASSSGTGAWEQFF	TGTGCCAGTAGTTCCGGGACAGGGGCGTGGGAGCAGTTCTTC
TRBJ2-3	TRBD2	TRBV19	-	CASSIARGDTDTQYF	TGTGCCAGTAGTATAGCGCGGGGGGACACAGATACGCAGTATTTT
TRBJ1-5	-	TRBV15	-	CATSRDKGVSNQPQHF	TGTGCCACCAGCAGAGATAAAGGGGTGAGCAATCAGCCCCAGCATTTT
TRBJ2-3	TRBD2	TRBV7-6	-	CASSRSGGASDTQYF	TGTGCCAGCAGCCGTAGCGGGGGGGCCTCAGATACGCAGTATTTT
TRBJ1-5	-	TRBV18	-	CASSPPNYRDPNQPQHF	TGTGCCAGCTCACCACCGAATTACAGGGATCCCAATCAGCCCCAGCATTTT
TRBJ2-7	TRBD2	TRBV7-8	once	CASSLRTSGPLEQYF	TGTGCCAGCAGCCTTCGGACTAGCGGGCCCCTCGAGCAGTACTTC
TRBJ2-7	-	TRBV2	-	CASSRETYEQYF	TGTGCCAGCAGCCGGGAGACCTACGAGCAGTACTTC
TRBJ1-3	-	TRBV18	-	CASSPRPGQYSGNTIYF	TGTGCCAGCTCACCACGTCCCGGACAGTACTCTGGAAACACCATATATTTT
TRBJ1-5	TRBD1	TRBV19	-	CASSPDRVNQPQHF	TGTGCCAGTAGTCCCGACAGGGTTAATCAGCCCCAGCATTTT
TRBJ1-4	-	TRBV5-1	-	CASSDPGGRREKLFF	TGCGCCAGCAGCGACCCGGGGGGGCGTCGTGAAAAACTGTTTTTT
TRBJ1-2	TRBD1	TRBV11-2	-	CASSVGQGGYGYTF	TGTGCCAGCAGCGTGGGACAGGGAGGCTATGGCTACACCTTC
TRBJ2-5	TRBD1	TRBV11-1	-	CASSFGQGETQYF	TGTGCCAGCAGCTTCGGACAGGGGGAGACCCAGTACTTC
TRBJ2-5	TRBD2	TRBV10-2	-	CASSDLASGGDQETQYF	TGCGCCAGCAGTGATCTCGCGTCGGGGGGGGACCAAGAGACCCAGTACTTC
TRBJ2-3	TRBD2	TRBV10-2	once	CASSDPAGATDTQYF	TGCGCCAGCAGTGATCCAGCGGGGGCCACAGATACGCAGTATTTT
TRBJ1-2	-	TRBV7-3	few	CASSLSQGSGYTF	TGTGCCAGCAGCTTAAGTCAGGGGAGCGGCTACACCTTC
TRBJ2-7	-	TRBV10-3	few	CAISESTDAVQYF	TGTGCCATCAGTGAGTCGACGGATGCGGTGCAGTACTTC
TRBJ2-7	TRBD2	TRBV7-2	-	CASSPSGGNYEQYF	TGTGCCAGCAGCCCCTCCGGGGGGAACTACGAGCAGTACTTC
TRBJ2-5	-	TRBV19	-	CASRLHRQETQYF	TGTGCCAGCCGACTGCACCGCCAAGAGACCCAGTACTTC
TRBJ1-2	TRBD1	TRBV7-2	-	CASSLDPGGHYGYTF	TGTGCCAGCAGCTTAGATCCAGGGGGGCACTATGGCTACACCTTC
TRBJ2-1	TRBD2	TRBV27	-	CASSFTAGGYNEQFF	TGTGCCAGCAGTTTCACAGCGGGAGGCTACAATGAGCAGTTCTTC
TRBJ1-5	TRBD1	TRBV6-1	-	CASWTGNQPQHF	TGTGCCAGCTGGACAGGGAATCAGCCCCAGCATTTT
TRBJ2-7	TRBD1	TRBV4-2	few	CASSHRTGVYEQYF	TGTGCCAGCAGCCACCGGACAGGGGTCTACGAGCAGTACTTC
TRBJ1-2	-	TRBV30	-	CAWSVQAANYGYTF	TGTGCCTGGAGTGTACAGGCCGCTAACTATGGCTACACCTTC
TRBJ2-3	TRBD1	TRBV7-3	once	CASSLSGTGAHTQYF	TGTGCCAGCAGCTTATCTGGGACAGGTGCACATACGCAGTATTTT
TRBJ1-2	-	TRBV30	-	CAWSVQTEYGYTF	TGTGCCTGGAGTGTACAAACAGAGTATGGCTACACCTTC
TRBJ2-2	-	TRBV7-6	-	CASSLVRGTGELFF	TGTGCCAGCAGCTTAGTTCGGGGCACCGGGGAGCTGTTTTTT
TRBJ2-7	-	TRBV5-5	-	CASSLDRTYEQYF	TGTGCCAGCAGCTTAGACAGAACTTACGAGCAGTACTTC
TRBJ1-5	-	TRBV5-6	once	CASSSGLFNQPQHF	TGTGCCAGCAGCTCGGGACTTTTCAATCAGCCCCAGCATTTT
TRBJ2-5	TRBD2	TRBV4-1	-	CASSQGPGTSGQETQYF	TGCGCCAGCAGCCAAGGCCCCGGGACTAGCGGTCAAGAGACCCAGTACTTC
TRBJ2-7	-	TRBV18	-	CASSPGSSYEQYF	TGTGCCAGCTCACCTGGGAGCTCCTACGAGCAGTACTTC
TRBJ2-5	TRBD1	TRBV5-1	-	CASSDPRDRDGKTQYF	TGCGCCAGTAGCGACCCCCGGGACAGGGACGGAAAGACCCAGTACTTC
TRBJ1-2	TRBD1	TRBV10-1	-	CASSPYPGQGSGGYTF	TGCGCCAGCAGTCCGTACCCGGGACAGGGGTCAGGTGGCTACACCTTC
TRBJ2-2	-	TRBV19	many	CASRKSPGQGGTGELFF	TGTGCCAGTCGAAAATCCCCAGGACAGGGAGGGACCGGGGAGCTGTTTTTT
TRBJ1-2	-	TRBV10-3	few	CAIQENNYGYTF	TGTGCCATCCAAGAGAATAACTATGGCTACACCTTC
TRBJ2-7	-	TRBV20-1	-	CSATSGPRQYF	TGCAGTGCGACATCTGGGCCGAGGCAGTACTTC
TRBJ1-1	-	TRBV30	once	CAWSVGGNTEAFF	TGTGCCTGGAGTGTGGGGGGGAACACTGAAGCTTTCTTT
TRBJ2-5	TRBD2	TRBV7-3	-	CASSLTSDQETQYF	TGTGCCAGCAGCCTCACTAGCGACCAAGAGACCCAGTACTTC
TRBJ2-6	TRBD1	TRBV5-1	once	CASSSQGAISGANVLTF	TGCGCCAGCAGCTCACAGGGGGCTATCTCTGGGGCCAACGTCCTGACTTTC
TRBJ1-3	-	TRBV19	-	CASSTTEGGNTIYF	TGTGCCAGTAGTACCACAGAAGGTGGAAACACCATATATTTT